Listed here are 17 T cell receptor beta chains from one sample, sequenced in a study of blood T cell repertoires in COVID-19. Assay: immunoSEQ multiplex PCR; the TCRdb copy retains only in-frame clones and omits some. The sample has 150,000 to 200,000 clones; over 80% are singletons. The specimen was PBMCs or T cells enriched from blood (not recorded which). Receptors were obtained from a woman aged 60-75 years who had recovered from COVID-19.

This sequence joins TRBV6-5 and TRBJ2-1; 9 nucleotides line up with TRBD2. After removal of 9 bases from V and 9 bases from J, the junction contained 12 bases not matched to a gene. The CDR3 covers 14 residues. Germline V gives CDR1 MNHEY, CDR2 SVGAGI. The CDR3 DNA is TGTGCCAGTCATGGCGGGGGGGCGGGCGGTGAGCAGTTCTTC. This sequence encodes CASHGGGAGGEQFF.

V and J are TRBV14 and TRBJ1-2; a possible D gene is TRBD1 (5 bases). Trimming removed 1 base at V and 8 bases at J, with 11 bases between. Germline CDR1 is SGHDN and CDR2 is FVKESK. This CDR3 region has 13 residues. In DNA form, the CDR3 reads TGTGCCAGCAGCCAAGTAGGGGTTAGAGGCTACACCTTC. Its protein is CASSQVGVRGYTF.

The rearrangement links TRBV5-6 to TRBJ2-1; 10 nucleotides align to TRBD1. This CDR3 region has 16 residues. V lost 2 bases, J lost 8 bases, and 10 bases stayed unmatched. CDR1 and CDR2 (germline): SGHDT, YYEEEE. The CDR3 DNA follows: TGTGCCAGCAGCTTTGTACCGGGACAGGGGTCCGATGAGCAGTTCTTC. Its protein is CASSFVPGQGSDEQFF.

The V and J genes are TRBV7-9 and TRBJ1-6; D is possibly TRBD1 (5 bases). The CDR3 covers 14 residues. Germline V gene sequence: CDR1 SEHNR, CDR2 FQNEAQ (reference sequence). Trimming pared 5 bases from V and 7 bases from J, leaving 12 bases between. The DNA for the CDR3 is TGTGCCAGCAGCCCCCGGGCAGGGAATTCACCCCTCCACTTT. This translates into CASSPRAGNSPLHF.

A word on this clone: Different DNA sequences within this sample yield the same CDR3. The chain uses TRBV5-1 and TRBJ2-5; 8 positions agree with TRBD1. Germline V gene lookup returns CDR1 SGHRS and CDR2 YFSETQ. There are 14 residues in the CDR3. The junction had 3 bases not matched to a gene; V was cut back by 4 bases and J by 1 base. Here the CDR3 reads CASSPGQVQETQYF. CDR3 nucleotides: TGCGCCAGCAGCCCGGGACAGGTCCAAGAGACCCAGTACTTC.

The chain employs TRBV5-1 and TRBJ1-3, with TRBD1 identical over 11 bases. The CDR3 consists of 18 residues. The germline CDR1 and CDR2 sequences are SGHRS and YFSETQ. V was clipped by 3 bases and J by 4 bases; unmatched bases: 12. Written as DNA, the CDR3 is TGCGCCAGCAGCTCCCGTCCCGGGACAGGGGGATTAGGAAACACCATATATTTT. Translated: CASSSRPGTGGLGNTIYF.

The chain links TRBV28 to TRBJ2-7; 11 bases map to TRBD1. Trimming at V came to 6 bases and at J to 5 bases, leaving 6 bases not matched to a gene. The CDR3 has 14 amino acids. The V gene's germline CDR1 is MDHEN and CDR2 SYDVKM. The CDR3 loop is CASSPRDRGNEQYF. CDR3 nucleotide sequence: TGTGCCAGCAGCCCCCGGGACAGGGGGAACGAGCAGTACTTC.

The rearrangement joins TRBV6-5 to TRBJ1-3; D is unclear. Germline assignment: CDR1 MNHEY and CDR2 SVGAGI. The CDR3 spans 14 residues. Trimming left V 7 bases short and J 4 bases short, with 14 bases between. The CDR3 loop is CASTSGGSGNTIYF. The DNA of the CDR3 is TGTGCCAGCACCTCGGGAGGATCCGGAAACACCATATATTTT.

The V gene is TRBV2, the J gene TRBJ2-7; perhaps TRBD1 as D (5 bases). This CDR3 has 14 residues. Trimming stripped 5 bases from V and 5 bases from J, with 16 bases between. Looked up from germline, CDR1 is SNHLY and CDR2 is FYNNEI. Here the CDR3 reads CASSTGRVWHEQYF. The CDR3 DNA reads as TGTGCCAGCAGTACGGGCAGGGTATGGCACGAGCAGTACTTC.

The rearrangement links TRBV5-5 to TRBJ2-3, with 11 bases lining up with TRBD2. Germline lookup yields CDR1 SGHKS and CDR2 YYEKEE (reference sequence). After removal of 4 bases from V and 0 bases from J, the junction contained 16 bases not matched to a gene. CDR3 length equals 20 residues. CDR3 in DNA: TGTGCCAGCAGCCCATCAACTAGCGGGAGTTCTGGCCGAAGCACAGATACGCAGTATTTT. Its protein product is CASSPSTSGSSGRSTDTQYF. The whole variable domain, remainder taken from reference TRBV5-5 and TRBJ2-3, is DAGVTQSPTHLIKTRGQQVTLRCSPISGHKSVSWYQQVLGQGPQFIFQYYEKEERGRGNFPDRFSARQFPNYSSELNVNALLLGDSALYLCASSPSTSGSSGRSTDTQYFGPGTRLTVL.

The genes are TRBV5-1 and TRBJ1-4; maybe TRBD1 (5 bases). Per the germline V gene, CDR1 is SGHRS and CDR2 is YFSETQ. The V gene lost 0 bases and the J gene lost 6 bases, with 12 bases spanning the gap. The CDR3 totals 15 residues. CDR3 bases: TGCGCCAGCAGCTTGGCCGGAACAGGAGATGAAAAACTGTTTTTT. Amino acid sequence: CASSLAGTGDEKLFF.

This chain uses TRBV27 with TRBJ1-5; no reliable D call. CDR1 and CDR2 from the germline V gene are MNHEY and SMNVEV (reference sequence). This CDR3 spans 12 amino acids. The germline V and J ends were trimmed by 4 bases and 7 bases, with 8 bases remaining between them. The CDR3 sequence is CASSSAGQPQHF. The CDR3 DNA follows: TGTGCCAGCAGTTCTGCGGGGCAGCCCCAGCATTTT.

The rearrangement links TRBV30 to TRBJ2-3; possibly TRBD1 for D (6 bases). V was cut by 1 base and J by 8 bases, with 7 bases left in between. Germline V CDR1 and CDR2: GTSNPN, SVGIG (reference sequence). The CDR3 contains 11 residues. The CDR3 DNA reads TGTGCCTGGAGTGCCAGGGGTACGCAGTATTTT. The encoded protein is CAWSARGTQYF.

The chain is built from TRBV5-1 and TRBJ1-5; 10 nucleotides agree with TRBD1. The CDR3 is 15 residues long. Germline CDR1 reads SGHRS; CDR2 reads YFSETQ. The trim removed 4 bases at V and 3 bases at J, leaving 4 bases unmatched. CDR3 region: CASSPGTGDNQPQHF. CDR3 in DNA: TGCGCCAGCAGCCCCGGGACAGGGGACAATCAGCCCCAGCATTTT.

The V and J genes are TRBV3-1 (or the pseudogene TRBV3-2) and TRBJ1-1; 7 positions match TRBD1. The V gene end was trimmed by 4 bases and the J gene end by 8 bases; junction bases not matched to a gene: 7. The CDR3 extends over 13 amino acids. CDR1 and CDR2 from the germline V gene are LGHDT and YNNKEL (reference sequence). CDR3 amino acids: CASSPGTAPEAFF. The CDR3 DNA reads TGTGCCAGCAGCCCGGGGACAGCACCCGAAGCTTTCTTT.

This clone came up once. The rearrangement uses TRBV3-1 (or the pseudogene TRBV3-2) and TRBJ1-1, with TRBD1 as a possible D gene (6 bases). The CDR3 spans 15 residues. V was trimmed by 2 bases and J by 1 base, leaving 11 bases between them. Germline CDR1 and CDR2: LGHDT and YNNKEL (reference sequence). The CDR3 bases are TGTGCCAGCAGCCAATCCCGGACAGCGAACACTGAAGCTTTCTTT. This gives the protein CASSQSRTANTEAFF.

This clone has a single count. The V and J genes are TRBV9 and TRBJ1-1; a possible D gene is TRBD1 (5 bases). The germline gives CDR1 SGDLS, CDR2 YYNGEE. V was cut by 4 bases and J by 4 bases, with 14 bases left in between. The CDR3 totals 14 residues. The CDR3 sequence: CASSQGVDGTEAFF. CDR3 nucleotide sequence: TGTGCCAGCAGCCAGGGCGTCGACGGCACTGAAGCTTTCTTT.